This entry lists 3 T cell receptor beta chains sequenced from one sample in a study of T cell responses to AZD1222 COVID-19 vaccine. Data came from immunoSEQ multiplex PCR; TCRdb stores just in-frame clones and leaves some out. The sample holds 150,000 or so clones, approximately 90% seen once. Material: peripheral blood, obtained 28 days after the second AZD1222 dose. These receptors were taken from an adult who received the AZD1222 COVID-19 vaccine.

The chain uses TRBV19 and TRBJ2-7, with D perhaps matching TRBD2 (6 bases). Trimming pared 8 bases from V and 0 bases from J, leaving 14 bases between. This CDR3 spans 14 amino acids. CDR1 is LNHDA, CDR2 SQIVND, per germline (reference sequence). CDR3 in DNA: TGTGCCAGTCGTACCTGGGGAGGCTCCTACGAGCAGTACTTC. Its translation: CASRTWGGSYEQYF.

The chain employs TRBV27 and TRBJ1-5; no reliable D call. Trimming stripped 3 bases from V and 4 bases from J, with 7 bases between. This CDR3 is 13 amino acids long. Germline V gene lookup returns CDR1 MNHEY and CDR2 SMNVEV (reference sequence). CDR3 bases: TGTGCCAGCAGTTTTCTTGCGAATCAGCCCCAGCATTTT. Its protein is CASSFLANQPQHF.

CDR3 nucleotide sequence: TGTGCCAGCAGCTTGGAAGCTAGCGGACTTTCCTACGAGCAGTACTTC. As protein: CASSLEASGLSYEQYF. The rearrangement joins TRBV5-4 to TRBJ2-7; 7 nucleotides match TRBD2. V was pared by 0 bases and J by 1 base, with 7 bases of the junction left unmatched. Germline values: CDR1 SGHNT, CDR2 YYREEE (reference sequence). This CDR3 region has 16 residues.